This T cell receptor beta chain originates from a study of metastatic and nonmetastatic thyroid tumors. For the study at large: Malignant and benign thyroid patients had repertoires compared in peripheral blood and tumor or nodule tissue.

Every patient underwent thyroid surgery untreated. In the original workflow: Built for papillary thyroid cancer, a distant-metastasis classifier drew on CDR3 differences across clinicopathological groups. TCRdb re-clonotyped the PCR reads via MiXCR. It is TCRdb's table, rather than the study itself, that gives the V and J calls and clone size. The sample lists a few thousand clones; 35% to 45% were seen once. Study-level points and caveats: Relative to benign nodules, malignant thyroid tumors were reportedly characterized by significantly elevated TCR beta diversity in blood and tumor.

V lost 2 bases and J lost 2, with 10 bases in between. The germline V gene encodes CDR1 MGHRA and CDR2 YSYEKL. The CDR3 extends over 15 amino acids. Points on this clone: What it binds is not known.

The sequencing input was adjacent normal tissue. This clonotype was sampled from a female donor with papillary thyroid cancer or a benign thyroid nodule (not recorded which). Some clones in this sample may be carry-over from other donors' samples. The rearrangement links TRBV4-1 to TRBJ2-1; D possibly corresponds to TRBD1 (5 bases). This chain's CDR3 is CASSQTQGPYNEQFF. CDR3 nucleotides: TGCGCCAGCAGCCAAACCCAGGGCCCCTACAATGAGCAGTTCTTC.